A selection of T cell receptor beta chains follows, all from one sample in a study of vaccination and CD4 T cells after COVID-19. No antigen is known for these receptors. TCRdb ran MiXCR on the PCR reads and lists one entry per CDR3 protein. The profile shows 4,000 to 6,000 distinct CDR3 sequences, around two fifths of them singletons. Sequenced sample: CD4+ T cells from blood, cultured in vitro. These receptor sequences come from a human donor in good health. CDR3s leave out the opening cysteine and the closing phenylalanine or tryptophan. The D gene is left open where the match is weak.

TRBV2,-,TRBJ1-5,ASSMDNQPQH
TRBV5-1,-,TRBJ1-1,ASSLESPTEAF
TRBV12-3/TRBV12-4,-,TRBJ1-5,ASTGGGNQPQH
TRBV20-1,-,TRBJ1-1,SARDGGMARGPMNTEAF
TRBV7-8,-,TRBJ1-3,ASSLVGFGNTIY
TRBV6-1,-,TRBJ1-5,ASSSRQNQPQH
TRBV7-6,TRBD1,TRBJ1-1,ASSQTGYEAF
TRBV6-1,-,TRBJ2-5,ASQAIDGAETQY
TRBV23-1,-,TRBJ1-5,ASNLGTQH
TRBV6-5,-,TRBJ1-1,ASSYSGLSGTEAF
TRBV18,-,TRBJ2-5,ASSPLKGPETQY
TRBV6-1,-,TRBJ1-1,ASSEEWGDKKAF
TRBV6-5,TRBD1,TRBJ1-2,ASSWTGGVDT
TRBV19,-,TRBJ2-3,ASSIRRAGTDTQY
TRBV7-2,-,TRBJ1-2,ASSTGNYGYT
TRBV30,-,TRBJ2-7,AWGSYEQY
TRBV7-9,TRBD1,TRBJ1-2,ASSNSGQGKGYT